Listed below are T cell receptor beta chains from one sample, sequenced in a study of T cells after yellow fever vaccination. TCRdb re-called the 5' RACE reads through MiXCR, storing one row per CDR3 protein. The sample includes 600,000 to 750,000 distinct CDR3 sequences, roughly 12% of them seen just once. The sample here was PBMCs, taken on the day of the yellow fever booster vaccination. The receptors here all came from a man aged 25-40 years who received the YFV17D yellow fever vaccine. The CDR3 runs from the conserved cysteine through the conserved F or W. The D gene is left open where the match is weak. The size entry is marked missing in some rows and otherwise reads once, few, many or a size class.

j_call d_call v_call clone_size cdr3_aa cdr3_nt
TRBJ2-6 - TRBV30 - CAWTGGSGANVLTF TGTGCCTGGACCGGGGGCTCTGGGGCCAACGTCCTGACTTTC
TRBJ2-1 TRBD1 TRBV12-3/TRBV12-4 few CASSLGGQGTAEQFF TGTGCCAGCAGTTTAGGGGGACAGGGGACAGCTGAGCAGTTCTTC
TRBJ1-2 - TRBV6-5 - CASSYSRQAPAYTF TGTGCCAGCAGTTACTCGCGGCAGGCCCCGGCCTACACCTTC
TRBJ2-3 - TRBV6-1 - CASRFPTGQTQYF TGTGCCAGCAGATTTCCCACAGGGCAAACGCAGTATTTT
TRBJ2-7 TRBD1 TRBV18 few CASSPPGQGVGSEQYF TGTGCCAGCTCACCACCGGGACAGGGAGTAGGCTCCGAGCAGTACTTC
TRBJ1-1 - TRBV29-1 few CSVSSLRTEAFF TGCAGCGTGTCCTCCCTGAGGACTGAAGCTTTCTTT
TRBJ2-1 - TRBV7-2 few CASSLAQRSSYNEQFF TGTGCCAGCAGCTTAGCTCAGCGGTCATCCTACAATGAGCAGTTCTTC
TRBJ2-1 - TRBV7-2 many CASSLSDSYNEQFF TGTGCCAGCAGTTTATCGGACAGCTACAATGAGCAGTTCTTC
TRBJ2-5 TRBD1 TRBV20-1 - CSARGDRDEETQYF TGCAGTGCTAGGGGGGACAGGGACGAGGAGACCCAGTACTTC
TRBJ2-3 - TRBV7-8 few CASSLEVLVADTQYF TGTGCCAGCAGCTTAGAGGTCCTAGTGGCAGATACGCAGTATTTT
TRBJ2-5 TRBD2 TRBV6-2/TRBV6-3 - CASSWGSGRGETQYF TGTGCCAGCAGCTGGGGGAGCGGGAGAGGAGAGACCCAGTACTTC
TRBJ2-2 TRBD1 TRBV6-2/TRBV6-3 many CASNLQGRAGELFF TGTGCCAGCAACCTACAGGGGCGGGCCGGGGAGCTGTTTTTT
TRBJ2-7 TRBD1 TRBV28 - CASRSSLGQGEDEQYF TGTGCCAGCAGAAGCTCCCTGGGACAGGGCGAAGACGAGCAGTACTTC
TRBJ2-7 - TRBV12-5 few CASGDGSSPSYEQYF TGTGCTAGTGGTGATGGGAGTTCCCCCTCCTACGAGCAGTACTTC
TRBJ2-2 - TRBV19 few CASSVLPYRRELFF TGTGCCAGTAGTGTCCTCCCCTACCGGCGGGAGCTGTTTTTT
TRBJ2-5 TRBD1 TRBV7-2 - CASSLERTGTQYF TGTGCCAGCAGCTTAGAACGGACAGGGACCCAGTACTTC
TRBJ2-7 TRBD2 TRBV20-1 few CSASGRALFTYEQYF TGCAGTGCTAGCGGGAGGGCCCTATTTACCTACGAGCAGTACTTC
TRBJ2-3 - TRBV28 few CASSRGQAGQYF TGTGCCAGCAGTAGAGGGCAAGCGGGGCAGTATTTT
TRBJ2-1 - TRBV4-3 few CASSQETGVGNEQFF TGCGCCAGCAGCCAAGAGACGGGAGTGGGTAATGAGCAGTTCTTC
TRBJ1-1 - TRBV11-1 few CASSPQARGYTEAFF TGTGCCAGCAGCCCACAGGCGCGAGGATACACTGAAGCTTTCTTT
TRBJ2-3 TRBD2 TRBV20-1 few CSARGLAGGRDTQYF TGCAGTGCCCGGGGTTTGGCGGGAGGGCGCGATACGCAGTATTTT
TRBJ2-7 - TRBV28 - CASSLTTLKEQYF TGTGCCAGCAGTTTAACTACGCTTAAAGAGCAGTACTTC
TRBJ2-3 TRBD1 TRBV5-4 - CASSAGQGASDTQYF TGTGCCAGCAGCGCGGGACAGGGGGCGTCAGATACGCAGTATTTT
TRBJ1-5 TRBD1 TRBV3-1 few CASSQRGQLNQPQHF TGTGCCAGCAGCCAAAGGGGACAGCTCAATCAGCCCCAGCATTTT
TRBJ1-5 TRBD1 TRBV12-3/TRBV12-4 few CASREGQTSQPQHF TGTGCCAGCAGAGAGGGACAGACCTCTCAGCCCCAGCATTTT
TRBJ2-3 TRBD2 TRBV18 - CASSQGLAGVSADTQYF TGTGCCAGCTCTCAAGGACTAGCGGGAGTGTCTGCAGATACGCAGTATTTT
TRBJ2-3 - TRBV15 few CATSRDRTGPDTQYF TGTGCCACCAGCAGAGATCGGACGGGGCCAGATACGCAGTATTTT
TRBJ1-2 - TRBV30 few CAWSSRPLRYTF TGTGCCTGGAGCTCACGGCCGCTCCGCTACACCTTC
TRBJ2-4 - TRBV6-1 - CASAPSRAGENIQYF TGTGCCAGCGCCCCAAGTCGGGCAGGGGAAAACATTCAGTACTTC
TRBJ2-3 - TRBV5-5 - CASSPDLGLPADTQYF TGTGCCAGCAGTCCAGACCTGGGACTTCCGGCAGATACGCAGTATTTT
TRBJ2-5 - TRBV5-4 few CASSLAGARETQYF TGTGCCAGCAGCTTGGCGGGAGCGCGGGAGACCCAGTACTTC
TRBJ2-5 - TRBV5-6 - CASSTPGQAQETQYF TGTGCCAGCAGCACACCCGGGCAGGCACAAGAGACCCAGTACTTC
TRBJ2-2 - TRBV5-4 - CASSIKWGATGELFF TGTGCCAGCAGTATTAAATGGGGGGCAACGGGGGAGCTGTTTTTT
TRBJ2-7 - TRBV6-2/TRBV6-3 few CASSSAAAGRTEQYF TGTGCCAGCAGTTCCGCCGCAGCCGGTCGCACCGAGCAGTACTTC
TRBJ1-5 - TRBV12-3/TRBV12-4 - CASSFGPAPQHF TGTGCCAGCAGTTTCGGGCCAGCGCCCCAGCATTTT
TRBJ1-2 - TRBV7-2 - CASSPWPRPGYTF TGTGCCAGCAGCCCCTGGCCCAGACCGGGCTACACCTTC
TRBJ2-7 TRBD2 TRBV28 - CASTGSGSFSYEQYF TGTGCCAGCACTGGCAGCGGGAGCTTTTCCTACGAGCAGTACTTC
TRBJ1-5 TRBD1 TRBV30 few CAWQTGTSNQPQHF TGTGCCTGGCAGACAGGGACTAGCAATCAGCCCCAGCATTTT
TRBJ2-5 TRBD1 TRBV10-3 few CAIRQTGGKETQYF TGTGCCATCAGGCAAACAGGGGGGAAAGAGACCCAGTACTTC
TRBJ2-1 TRBD2 TRBV5-4 - CASNLKPTSGSTNEQFF TGTGCCAGCAACCTAAAACCGACTAGCGGGAGCACAAATGAGCAGTTCTTC
TRBJ2-4 TRBD1 TRBV3-1 few CASSHGTGLAKNIQYF TGTGCCAGCAGCCATGGGACAGGGCTAGCCAAAAACATTCAGTACTTC
TRBJ2-3 - TRBV5-1 few CASSWDLPADTQYF TGCGCCAGCAGCTGGGACCTTCCTGCAGATACGCAGTATTTT
TRBJ2-3 TRBD2 TRBV10-2 - CASSEARDQSGGTQYF TGCGCCAGCAGTGAGGCTCGGGACCAAAGCGGGGGTACGCAGTATTTT
TRBJ1-3 - TRBV6-2/TRBV6-3 - CASTPREAGNTIYF TGTGCCAGCACCCCAAGGGAGGCTGGAAACACCATATATTTT
TRBJ2-7 TRBD1 TRBV6-5 - CASSYTKSWTGGYEQYF TGTGCCAGCAGTTACACCAAATCTTGGACAGGGGGCTACGAGCAGTACTTC
TRBJ2-7 TRBD2 TRBV27 - CASSLSIRLAGGIHEQYF TGTGCCAGCAGTTTATCGATTCGGCTAGCGGGAGGTATCCACGAGCAGTACTTC
TRBJ2-1 - TRBV19 few CASSIPRVTYNEQFF TGTGCCAGTAGTATCCCCAGAGTCACCTACAATGAGCAGTTCTTC
TRBJ2-2 TRBD2 TRBV5-1 - CASSLAREGRGELFF TGCGCCAGCAGCTTGGCTCGGGAGGGGCGAGGGGAGCTGTTTTTT
TRBJ2-2 - TRBV3-1 - CASSPRDGGELFF TGTGCCAGCAGCCCCCGGGACGGCGGGGAGCTGTTTTTT
TRBJ1-6 - TRBV21-1 - CASSKELMWDRPLHF TGTGCCAGCAGCAAAGAGCTTATGTGGGATAGGCCCCTCCACTTT
TRBJ2-6 - TRBV2 - CASRQEATSGAGANVLTF TGTGCCAGCAGGCAGGAGGCTACTTCAGGGGCTGGGGCCAACGTCCTGACTTTC
TRBJ2-3 TRBD1 TRBV7-9 - CASSQGASTDTQYF TGTGCCAGCAGTCAGGGGGCAAGCACAGATACGCAGTATTTT
TRBJ2-2 - TRBV12-3/TRBV12-4 - CASSPRAGIGELFF TGTGCCAGCAGTCCTCGGGCAGGGATCGGGGAGCTGTTTTTT
TRBJ1-2 - TRBV7-9 - CASMPPETVLYGYTF TGTGCCAGCATGCCCCCCGAGACAGTCCTCTATGGCTACACCTTC
TRBJ2-5 - TRBV27 - CASSLSISALERETQYF TGTGCCAGCAGTTTATCGATAAGCGCTCTGGAACGAGAGACCCAGTACTTC
TRBJ1-5 - TRBV29-1 - CSVVLEGLSNQPQHF TGCAGCGTTGTACTAGAGGGGTTGAGCAATCAGCCCCAGCATTTT
TRBJ2-1 - TRBV12-3/TRBV12-4 - CASSLRLGSSYNEQFF TGTGCCAGCAGTTTACGTCTCGGGAGCTCCTACAATGAGCAGTTCTTC
TRBJ2-7 - TRBV6-6 few CASTSGGFYEQYF TGTGCCAGCACGTCCGGGGGCTTCTACGAGCAGTACTTC
TRBJ2-7 - TRBV20-1 - CSARDWADEQYF TGCAGTGCTAGAGATTGGGCTGACGAGCAGTACTTC
TRBJ2-1 - TRBV20-1 few CSARDDGSYNEQFF TGCAGTGCTAGAGATGACGGGTCGTACAATGAGCAGTTCTTC